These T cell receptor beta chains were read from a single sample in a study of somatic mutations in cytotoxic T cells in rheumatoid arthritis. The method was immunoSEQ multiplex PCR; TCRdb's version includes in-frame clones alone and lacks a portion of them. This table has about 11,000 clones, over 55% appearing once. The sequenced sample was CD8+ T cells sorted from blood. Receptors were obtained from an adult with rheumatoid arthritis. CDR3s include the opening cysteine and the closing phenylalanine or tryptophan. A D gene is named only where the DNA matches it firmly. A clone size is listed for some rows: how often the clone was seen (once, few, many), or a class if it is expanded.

cdr3_aa: CASGLGWGSSDSYNEQFF
cdr3_nt: TGTGCTAGTGGTTTGGGATGGGGCAGCTCTGACTCCTACAATGAGCAGTTCTTC
d_call: NA
j_call: TRBJ2-1
cdr3_length: 18
v_call: TRBV12-5
clone_size: NA

cdr3_aa: CASSPQVSGNTIYF
cdr3_nt: TGTGCCAGCAGCCCCCAGGTATCTGGAAACACCATATATTTT
d_call: NA
j_call: TRBJ1-3
cdr3_length: 14
v_call: TRBV7-6
clone_size: NA

cdr3_aa: CASSVARSSYNEQFF
cdr3_nt: TGTGCCAGCAGCGTAGCGAGGAGCTCCTACAATGAGCAGTTCTTC
d_call: NA
j_call: TRBJ2-1
cdr3_length: 15
v_call: TRBV9
clone_size: NA

cdr3_aa: CSVAANYGYTF
cdr3_nt: TGCAGCGTTGCAGCTAACTATGGCTACACCTTC
d_call: NA
j_call: TRBJ1-2
cdr3_length: 11
v_call: TRBV29-1
clone_size: NA

cdr3_aa: CASSLTGTPYEQYF
cdr3_nt: TGTGCCAGCAGCTTGACCGGGACCCCCTACGAGCAGTACTTC
d_call: NA
j_call: TRBJ2-7
cdr3_length: 14
v_call: TRBV5-6
clone_size: NA

cdr3_aa: CASSFYSSYNEQFF
cdr3_nt: TGTGCCAGCAGTTTTTACAGTTCCTACAATGAGCAGTTCTTC
d_call: NA
j_call: TRBJ2-1
cdr3_length: 14
v_call: TRBV27
clone_size: few

cdr3_aa: CASSEGGATETQYF
cdr3_nt: TGTGCCAGCAGTGAGGGGGGGGCCACAGAGACCCAGTACTTC
d_call: NA
j_call: TRBJ2-5
cdr3_length: 14
v_call: TRBV2
clone_size: NA

cdr3_aa: CASSRGVDTQYF
cdr3_nt: TGTGCCAGCAGTCGGGGGGTGGATACGCAGTATTTT
d_call: TRBD2
j_call: TRBJ2-3
cdr3_length: 12
v_call: TRBV9
clone_size: NA

cdr3_aa: CASSPLGNGGTEAFF
cdr3_nt: TGCGCCAGCAGCCCCCTTGGTAACGGGGGCACTGAAGCTTTCTTT
d_call: NA
j_call: TRBJ1-1
cdr3_length: 15
v_call: TRBV4-1
clone_size: NA

cdr3_aa: CASSSEDRINGYTF
cdr3_nt: TGTGCCAGCAGCTCGGAGGACAGGATTAATGGCTACACCTTC
d_call: TRBD1
j_call: TRBJ1-2
cdr3_length: 14
v_call: TRBV7-8
clone_size: NA

cdr3_aa: CASSLTGGHYGYTF
cdr3_nt: TGTGCCAGCAGCCTAACAGGGGGGCATTATGGCTACACCTTC
d_call: TRBD1
j_call: TRBJ1-2
cdr3_length: 14
v_call: TRBV27
clone_size: NA

cdr3_aa: CASSIGTGNTEAFF
cdr3_nt: TGTGCCAGCAGCATAGGGACAGGGAACACTGAAGCTTTCTTT
d_call: TRBD1
j_call: TRBJ1-1
cdr3_length: 14
v_call: TRBV7-3
clone_size: NA

cdr3_aa: CASSLVGGNTEAFF
cdr3_nt: TGTGCCAGCAGCTTAGTAGGGGGAAACACTGAAGCTTTCTTT
d_call: NA
j_call: TRBJ1-1
cdr3_length: 14
v_call: TRBV7-3
clone_size: NA

cdr3_aa: CSGLGLAGAYEQYF
cdr3_nt: TGCAGCGGCCTAGGACTAGCGGGGGCCTACGAGCAGTACTTC
d_call: TRBD2
j_call: TRBJ2-7
cdr3_length: 14
v_call: TRBV29-1
clone_size: once

cdr3_aa: CASSSGTGGPNEKLFF
cdr3_nt: TGTGCCAGCAGCTCGGGGACAGGGGGCCCTAATGAAAAACTGTTTTTT
d_call: TRBD1
j_call: TRBJ1-4
cdr3_length: 16
v_call: TRBV5-6
clone_size: NA

cdr3_aa: CASSSLGVAGYNEQFF
cdr3_nt: TGTGCCAGCAGCTCCCTTGGGGTAGCGGGGTACAATGAGCAGTTCTTC
d_call: TRBD2
j_call: TRBJ2-1
cdr3_length: 16
v_call: TRBV11-3
clone_size: NA

cdr3_aa: CASSKSTAKSSYEQYF
cdr3_nt: TGTGCCAGCAGCAAATCGACAGCAAAAAGCTCCTACGAGCAGTACTTC
d_call: NA
j_call: TRBJ2-7
cdr3_length: 16
v_call: TRBV21-1
clone_size: NA

cdr3_aa: CASSPGPYSNQPQHF
cdr3_nt: TGTGCCAGCAGCCCCGGGCCCTATAGCAATCAGCCCCAGCATTTT
d_call: NA
j_call: TRBJ1-5
cdr3_length: 15
v_call: TRBV28
clone_size: NA

cdr3_aa: CASSPRGTGANVLTF
cdr3_nt: TGTGCCAGCAGCCCCCGCGGGACTGGGGCCAACGTCCTGACTTTC
d_call: NA
j_call: TRBJ2-6
cdr3_length: 15
v_call: TRBV11-2
clone_size: once

cdr3_aa: CASSLDTRTEAFF
cdr3_nt: TGCGCCAGCAGCTTGGATACCCGGACTGAAGCTTTCTTT
d_call: NA
j_call: TRBJ1-1
cdr3_length: 13
v_call: TRBV5-1
clone_size: NA

cdr3_aa: CASSIWEFTGELFF
cdr3_nt: TGTGCCAGTAGTATCTGGGAGTTCACCGGGGAGCTGTTTTTT
d_call: NA
j_call: TRBJ2-2
cdr3_length: 14
v_call: TRBV19
clone_size: once

cdr3_aa: CASRLTESNEQFF
cdr3_nt: TGTGCCAGCAGACTCACTGAGAGCAATGAGCAGTTCTTC
d_call: NA
j_call: TRBJ2-1
cdr3_length: 13
v_call: TRBV27
clone_size: NA

cdr3_aa: CASSPGTTAYEQYF
cdr3_nt: TGTGCCAGCAGCCCCGGGACTACAGCCTACGAGCAGTACTTC
d_call: TRBD2
j_call: TRBJ2-7
cdr3_length: 14
v_call: TRBV5-4
clone_size: NA

cdr3_aa: CASRGGARPYGYTF
cdr3_nt: TGTGCCAGTCGAGGGGGGGCCAGGCCCTATGGCTACACCTTC
d_call: NA
j_call: TRBJ1-2
cdr3_length: 14
v_call: TRBV19
clone_size: NA

cdr3_aa: CASSNPRRKNTEAFF
cdr3_nt: TGTGCCAGCAGTAACCCCCGGCGGAAGAACACTGAAGCTTTCTTT
d_call: NA
j_call: TRBJ1-1
cdr3_length: 15
v_call: TRBV28
clone_size: few

cdr3_aa: CASGYNEQFF
cdr3_nt: TGTGCCAGCGGTTACAATGAGCAGTTCTTC
d_call: NA
j_call: TRBJ2-1
cdr3_length: 10
v_call: TRBV13
clone_size: NA

cdr3_aa: CASSSLPRTSGGSDTQYF
cdr3_nt: TGTGCCAGCAGCTCCCTACCGCGGACTAGCGGGGGGTCAGATACGCAGTATTTT
d_call: TRBD2
j_call: TRBJ2-3
cdr3_length: 18
v_call: TRBV11-2
clone_size: once

cdr3_aa: CASSQELLTDTQYF
cdr3_nt: TGTGCCAGCAGCCAGGAGTTACTCACAGATACGCAGTATTTT
d_call: NA
j_call: TRBJ2-3
cdr3_length: 14
v_call: TRBV16
clone_size: NA

cdr3_aa: CASSLNTGSSAFF
cdr3_nt: TGCGCCAGCAGCCTCAACACAGGTTCATCAGCTTTCTTT
d_call: NA
j_call: TRBJ1-1
cdr3_length: 13
v_call: TRBV5-1
clone_size: NA

cdr3_aa: CASSLSNQPQHF
cdr3_nt: TGTGCCAGCAGCTTGAGCAATCAGCCCCAGCATTTT
d_call: NA
j_call: TRBJ1-5
cdr3_length: 12
v_call: TRBV5-6
clone_size: NA

cdr3_aa: CASRAESGTIRVNEQFF
cdr3_nt: TGTGCCAGCAGGGCCGAGTCCGGGACTATTCGCGTTAATGAGCAGTTCTTC
d_call: TRBD2
j_call: TRBJ2-1
cdr3_length: 17
v_call: TRBV5-4
clone_size: NA

cdr3_aa: CACKQGDYTEAFF
cdr3_nt: TGTGCCTGCAAACAGGGAGATTACACTGAAGCTTTCTTT
d_call: NA
j_call: TRBJ1-1
cdr3_length: 13
v_call: TRBV6-1
clone_size: NA

cdr3_aa: CASSVYLSGANVLTF
cdr3_nt: TGTGCCAGCAGCGTGTACCTCTCTGGGGCCAACGTCCTGACTTTC
d_call: NA
j_call: TRBJ2-6
cdr3_length: 15
v_call: TRBV7-2
clone_size: NA

cdr3_aa: CASRTVGGNEKLFF
cdr3_nt: TGTGCCAGCAGGACTGTAGGAGGTAATGAAAAACTGTTTTTT
d_call: NA
j_call: TRBJ1-4
cdr3_length: 14
v_call: TRBV27
clone_size: NA

cdr3_aa: CASSGGQGPYSNQPQHF
cdr3_nt: TGTGCCAGCAGTGGGGGACAGGGACCCTATAGCAATCAGCCCCAGCATTTT
d_call: TRBD1
j_call: TRBJ1-5
cdr3_length: 17
v_call: TRBV6-1
clone_size: NA

cdr3_aa: CASSYRGRGAGELFF
cdr3_nt: TGTGCCAGCAGCTACAGGGGGCGCGGGGCCGGGGAGCTGTTTTTT
d_call: TRBD1
j_call: TRBJ2-2
cdr3_length: 15
v_call: TRBV6-5
clone_size: once

cdr3_aa: CASRLPLQHGLYGYTF
cdr3_nt: TGTGCCAGTAGATTACCCCTCCAGCATGGGCTCTATGGCTACACCTTC
d_call: NA
j_call: TRBJ1-2
cdr3_length: 16
v_call: TRBV27
clone_size: NA

cdr3_aa: CASSSLTSIAGVSYNEQFF
cdr3_nt: TGTGCCAGCAGTTCTCTAACAAGTATAGCGGGGGTCTCCTACAATGAGCAGTTCTTC
d_call: TRBD2
j_call: TRBJ2-1
cdr3_length: 19
v_call: TRBV28
clone_size: NA

cdr3_aa: CSVERLAGDYEQYF
cdr3_nt: TGCAGCGTTGAACGGTTAGCGGGGGACTACGAGCAGTACTTC
d_call: TRBD2
j_call: TRBJ2-7
cdr3_length: 14
v_call: TRBV29-1
clone_size: few

cdr3_aa: CASSPGGRRAREGYTF
cdr3_nt: TGTGCCAGCAGCCCAGGGGGGCGGCGGGCCAGGGAGGGCTACACCTTC
d_call: TRBD1
j_call: TRBJ1-2
cdr3_length: 16
v_call: TRBV27
clone_size: NA

cdr3_aa: CASSDRLDSTDTQYF
cdr3_nt: TGTGCCAGCAGCGATCGACTAGACAGCACAGATACGCAGTATTTT
d_call: NA
j_call: TRBJ2-3
cdr3_length: 15
v_call: TRBV11-1
clone_size: NA

cdr3_aa: CASSYRGITQGYTF
cdr3_nt: TGTGCCAGCAGTTACCGAGGAATCACCCAGGGCTACACCTTC
d_call: NA
j_call: TRBJ1-2
cdr3_length: 14
v_call: TRBV28
clone_size: NA

cdr3_aa: CASSPLGTSGGAYNEQFF
cdr3_nt: TGTGCCAGCAGCCCACTCGGGACTAGCGGGGGTGCATACAATGAGCAGTTCTTC
d_call: TRBD2
j_call: TRBJ2-1
cdr3_length: 18
v_call: TRBV7-9
clone_size: NA

cdr3_aa: CASSQLPATSTYEQYF
cdr3_nt: TGCGCCAGCAGCCAGCTCCCCGCGACATCAACCTACGAGCAGTACTTC
d_call: NA
j_call: TRBJ2-7
cdr3_length: 16
v_call: TRBV4-1
clone_size: NA

cdr3_aa: CASSLSGAYSNQPQHF
cdr3_nt: TGTGCCAGTAGTCTTAGCGGGGCGTATAGCAATCAGCCCCAGCATTTT
d_call: NA
j_call: TRBJ1-5
cdr3_length: 16
v_call: TRBV19
clone_size: NA

cdr3_aa: CSVEGPGLDNEQFF
cdr3_nt: TGCAGCGTTGAAGGCCCGGGACTCGACAATGAGCAGTTCTTC
d_call: NA
j_call: TRBJ2-1
cdr3_length: 14
v_call: TRBV29-1
clone_size: NA

cdr3_aa: CASSLWDSYNEQFF
cdr3_nt: TGTGCCAGCAGCTTATGGGACTCCTACAATGAGCAGTTCTTC
d_call: NA
j_call: TRBJ2-1
cdr3_length: 14
v_call: TRBV11-2
clone_size: NA

cdr3_aa: CASSVTGGTYNEQFF
cdr3_nt: TGTGCCAGCAGCGTAACGGGCGGCACCTACAATGAGCAGTTCTTC
d_call: NA
j_call: TRBJ2-1
cdr3_length: 15
v_call: TRBV9
clone_size: NA

cdr3_aa: CASSSGQNSPLHF
cdr3_nt: TGTGCCAGCAGCTCGGGACAGAATTCACCCCTCCACTTT
d_call: TRBD1
j_call: TRBJ1-6
cdr3_length: 13
v_call: TRBV7-9
clone_size: NA

cdr3_aa: CASSSMSSYEQYF
cdr3_nt: TGTGCCAGCAGCTCGATGAGCTCCTACGAGCAGTACTTC
d_call: NA
j_call: TRBJ2-7
cdr3_length: 13
v_call: TRBV7-9
clone_size: few

cdr3_aa: CASSSLRTGKPDNEQFF
cdr3_nt: TGTGCCAGCAGCTCACTACGGACAGGGAAACCCGACAATGAGCAGTTCTTC
d_call: TRBD1
j_call: TRBJ2-1
cdr3_length: 17
v_call: TRBV7-3
clone_size: NA

cdr3_aa: CSVGGTGYEQYF
cdr3_nt: TGCAGCGTTGGGGGGACAGGCTACGAGCAGTACTTC
d_call: TRBD1
j_call: TRBJ2-7
cdr3_length: 12
v_call: TRBV29-1
clone_size: NA

cdr3_aa: CASSFRSGGTNTEAFF
cdr3_nt: TGTGCCAGCAGTTTCCGTTCAGGGGGTACGAACACTGAAGCTTTCTTT
d_call: TRBD1
j_call: TRBJ1-1
cdr3_length: 16
v_call: TRBV28
clone_size: NA

cdr3_aa: CASSWTGSTDTQYF
cdr3_nt: TGTGCCAGCAGCTGGACAGGGAGCACAGATACGCAGTATTTT
d_call: TRBD1
j_call: TRBJ2-3
cdr3_length: 14
v_call: TRBV7-6
clone_size: NA

cdr3_aa: CASSLFVGGGYTDTQYF
cdr3_nt: TGTGCCAGCAGCCTCTTCGTAGGCGGGGGGTACACAGATACGCAGTATTTT
d_call: TRBD2
j_call: TRBJ2-3
cdr3_length: 17
v_call: TRBV7-9
clone_size: NA

cdr3_aa: CASSEMPFTTGEQPQHF
cdr3_nt: TGTGCCAGCAGTGAAATGCCCTTTACGACAGGGGAACAGCCCCAGCATTTT
d_call: TRBD1
j_call: TRBJ1-5
cdr3_length: 17
v_call: TRBV2
clone_size: NA

cdr3_aa: CASRGGYEQYF
cdr3_nt: TGTGCCAGCCGGGGGGGCTACGAGCAGTACTTC
d_call: TRBD2
j_call: TRBJ2-7
cdr3_length: 11
v_call: TRBV7-9
clone_size: NA

cdr3_aa: CASSGAGFFGYTF
cdr3_nt: TGTGCCAGCAGTGGCGCAGGCTTCTTTGGCTACACCTTC
d_call: NA
j_call: TRBJ1-2
cdr3_length: 13
v_call: TRBV6-1
clone_size: NA

cdr3_aa: CASRRMNTEAFF
cdr3_nt: TGTGCCAGCAGACGAATGAACACTGAAGCTTTCTTT
d_call: NA
j_call: TRBJ1-1
cdr3_length: 12
v_call: TRBV11-1
clone_size: NA